The next 19 T cell receptor beta chains were all read from a single sample in a study of cytomegalovirus exposure and HLA in healthy donors. It was with 60 Vbeta and 13 Jbeta primers that the PCR ran. Clones were read by immunoSEQ multiplex PCR, and TCRdb kept only the in-frame ones, dropping some. This table has fewer than 200,000 clones, approximately 80% appearing once. The sequenced sample consisted of PBMCs. The source is a woman between 50 and 59 years old in good health and CMV-seropositive.

The chain is built from TRBV5-4 and TRBJ1-5; a weak D match, TRBD1 (6 bases). The V end lost 1 base, the J end lost 4 bases, and 9 bases lay between the germline ends. This CDR3 has 14 residues. Germline CDR1 is SGHNT and CDR2 is YYREEE (reference sequence). CDR3 DNA sequence: TGTGCCAGCAGCTTGTACAGGGATAATCAGCCCCAGCATTTT. Its translation is CASSLYRDNQPQHF.

Comments on this clone: The junction differs from germline at one of its ends, possibly a read error. V and J are TRBV7-9 and TRBJ2-7, with 8 bases fitting TRBD2. CDR1 SEHNR and CDR2 FQNEAQ come from the germline V gene (reference sequence). The CDR3 length is 15 residues. CDR3 DNA: TGTTCCAGCAGCTTGGGTAGCGGGGACTCCTACGAGCAGTACTTC. Translation: CSSSLGSGDSYEQYF.

This rearrangement joins TRBV7-2 to TRBJ2-3; 14 bases are shared with TRBD2. Germline V lookup: CDR1 SGHTA, CDR2 FQGNSA. The CDR3 consists of 16 residues. Trimming removed 4 bases from V and 4 bases from J; junction bases left unmatched: 4. The CDR3 DNA sequence: TGTGCCAGCAGCTCACGGGGACTAGCGGGGGCAGATACGCAGTATTTT. Translated: CASSSRGLAGADTQYF.

V and J are TRBV6-4 and TRBJ2-3, with a weak D call TRBD2 (5 bases). The CDR3 contains 15 residues. V lost 0 bases and J 0 bases, leaving 7 bases between the germline ends. Germline assignment: CDR1 MRHNA and CDR2 SNTAGT. For the CDR3, the DNA is TGTGCCAGCAGTGACTCTGGCGGGAGCACAGATACGCAGTATTTT. Translated, it gives CASSDSGGSTDTQYF.

This clone occurred once. The V gene is TRBV19, the J gene TRBJ2-1; D may be TRBD1 (5 bases). V dropped 6 bases and J dropped 4 bases, with 10 bases sitting between them. The CDR3 extends over 13 amino acids. Germline V gives CDR1 LNHDA, CDR2 SQIVND (reference sequence). The CDR3 region is CASSPAGYNEQFF. CDR3 in DNA: TGTGCCAGTAGCCCTGCAGGGTACAATGAGCAGTTCTTC.

This clone was recorded a few times. The rearrangement links TRBV5-1 to TRBJ2-7; D is possibly TRBD2 (5 bases). V was pared by 3 bases and J by 2 bases, with 15 bases between. This CDR3 is built from 15 residues. Germline-derived CDR1 and CDR2 are SGHRS and YFSETQ. Here the CDR3 reads CASSWETGGPYEQYF. CDR3 in DNA: TGCGCCAGCAGCTGGGAGACCGGAGGTCCCTACGAGCAGTACTTC.

The chain is built from TRBV6-6 and TRBJ2-7; 7 bases map to TRBD1. Trimming at V came to 5 bases and at J to 3 bases, leaving 10 bases not matched to a gene. The length of the CDR3 is 15 residues. From germline, CDR1 is MNHNY and CDR2 SVGAGI (reference sequence). CDR3 nucleotide sequence: TGTGCCAGCAGTCGCTCAGGGGGACAGAACTACGAGCAGTACTTC. It encodes CASSRSGGQNYEQYF.

The chain couples TRBV7-8 to TRBJ1-2; the D gene is possibly TRBD1 (5 bases). CDR1 is SGHVS, CDR2 FQNEAQ, per germline. V was cut by 1 base and J by 7 bases, with 13 bases left in between. This CDR3 has 14 residues. The CDR3: CASSLGGGSSGYTF. CDR3 nucleotide sequence: TGTGCCAGCAGCTTAGGGGGGGGGAGTTCTGGCTACACCTTC.

The chain recombines TRBV4-2 with TRBJ1-2, with 11 bases fitting TRBD1. The J segment lost 4 bases and the V segment lost 4 bases, leaving 17 bases of the junction unmatched. The CDR3 runs 19 residues. The germline gives CDR1 LGHNA, CDR2 YNFKEQ. This CDR3 reads CASSPHLDRGPQGGYGYTF. The DNA for the CDR3 is TGTGCCAGCAGCCCGCACCTGGACAGGGGGCCCCAGGGGGGCTATGGCTACACCTTC.

In this sample, this clone turned up a few times. The chain couples TRBV19 to TRBJ2-3; D possibly corresponds to TRBD2 (6 bases). CDR1 and CDR2 (germline): LNHDA, SQIVND (reference sequence). The V and J ends lost 5 bases and 11 bases respectively, with 20 bases between them. The CDR3 is made up of 14 amino acids. This CDR3 is CASSPGSFPFLQYF. For the CDR3, the DNA is TGTGCCAGTAGTCCCGGGAGCTTTCCATTTCTGCAGTATTTT. Full variable domain (missing parts from reference TRBV19 and TRBJ2-3): DGGITQSPKYLFRKEGQNVTLSCEQNLNHDAMYWYRQDPGQGLRLIYYSQIVNDFQKGDIAEGYSVSREKKESFPLTVTSAQKNPTAFYLCASSPGSFPFLQYFGPGTRLTVL.

This clone is medium-sized (0.01 to 0.1%) within its sample. This rearrangement joins TRBV9 to TRBJ2-3; 12 bases line up with TRBD2. This CDR3 is built from 15 residues. The trim removed 2 bases at V and 5 bases at J, leaving 3 bases unmatched. Germline assignment: CDR1 SGDLS and CDR2 YYNGEE. The DNA of the CDR3 is TGTGCCAGCAGCGTCTTGGGACTAGCGGGAGATACGCAGTATTTT. This sequence encodes CASSVLGLAGDTQYF.

The chain carries TRBV20-1 and TRBJ2-7; 7 bases align to TRBD1. Per germline, CDR1 DFQATT and CDR2 SNEGSKA (reference sequence). This CDR3 spans 11 amino acids. V dropped 8 bases and J dropped 6; count of bases not matched to a gene: 7. The CDR3 is CSTGQNGEQYF. Written as DNA, the CDR3 is TGCAGTACGGGACAGAACGGCGAGCAGTACTTC.

A few counts support this clone. This rearrangement joins TRBV2 to TRBJ2-1, with TRBD2 matching 9 bases. CDR1 is SNHLY, CDR2 FYNNEI, per germline. The CDR3 runs to 15 residues. Unmatched junction bases numbered 3, after V lost 4 bases and J lost 2 bases. CDR3 region: CASSGIAGAYNEQFF. For the CDR3, the DNA is TGTGCCAGCAGTGGGATAGCGGGAGCCTACAATGAGCAGTTCTTC.

This clone appeared a single time. The chain carries TRBV5-4 and TRBJ1-3; D gene uncertain. The V and J ends lost 4 bases and 0 bases respectively, with 8 bases between them. CDR3 length: 14 amino acids. Germline loops: CDR1 SGHNT, CDR2 YYREEE (reference sequence). The CDR3 bases are TGTGCCAGCAGCGGAGGGAGCTCTGGAAACACCATATATTTT. Its translation: CASSGGSSGNTIYF.

V is TRBV14 and J is TRBJ2-7, with D possibly matching TRBD2 (6 bases). Trimming shortened V by 5 bases and J by 0 bases, and 11 bases separated the two germline ends. Germline assignment: CDR1 SGHDN and CDR2 FVKESK. CDR3 size: 14 residues. This chain's CDR3 is CASSSSVHSYEQYF. CDR3 sequence (DNA): TGTGCCAGCAGCTCTAGCGTCCACTCCTACGAGCAGTACTTC.

Only a few counts were recorded for this clone. This chain links TRBV5-3 with TRBJ1-1; TRBD1 agrees at 8 bases. TRBV5-3 falls under the ORF class, with uncertain function. V trimming: 3 bases; J trimming: 1 base; junction bases outside the gene matches: 5. This CDR3 has 15 residues. CDR3 sequence: CARSSADRANTEAFF. Written as DNA, the CDR3 is TGTGCCAGAAGCTCAGCGGACAGGGCGAACACTGAAGCTTTCTTT.

This clone was detected only once. J is TRBJ2-2 and V is TRBV6-1; 8 nucleotides line up with TRBD1. Germline V gene data show CDR1 as MNHNS and CDR2 as SASEGT. The V and J ends lost 6 bases and 7 bases, in that order; junction bases with no gene match: 7. The CDR3 loop spans 14 amino acids. CDR3 nucleotide sequence: TGTGCCAGCAGCCCTGACAGGGGAATCGGGGAGCTGTTTTTT. This encodes CASSPDRGIGELFF.

The gene calls are TRBV11-2 and TRBJ2-5; 11 bases match TRBD2. V lost 0 bases to trimming and J lost 6 bases; unmatched junction nucleotides: 9. There are 17 residues in the CDR3. The germline gives CDR1 SGHAT, CDR2 FQNNGV. The CDR3: CASSLEGWLAGGKTQYF. CDR3 DNA sequence: TGTGCCAGCAGCTTAGAGGGTTGGCTAGCGGGAGGAAAGACCCAGTACTTC.

V usage is TRBV2 and J usage is TRBJ2-2; D unresolved. Germline CDR1 and CDR2: SNHLY and FYNNEI. V was pared by 6 bases and J by 2 bases, with 10 bases between. The CDR3 contains 14 residues. CDR3 sequence (DNA): TGTGCCAGCAGAGAGCTAGTCAACACCGGGGAGCTGTTTTTT. Protein sequence: CASRELVNTGELFF.